Below, one T cell receptor beta chain is given with its context. In TCRdb, the 5' RACE reads were re-called with MiXCR into one record per CDR3 protein. The sample lists 80,000 to 95,000 distinct CDR3 sequences; 14% were seen once. These data belong to a study of early T cells in non-severe SARS-CoV-2 infection. The CDR3 has 14 residues. The V gene's germline CDR1 is ENHRY and CDR2 SYGVKD. Trimming took 6 bases from V and 10 from J; bases not matched to a gene: 11. This TCR was recovered from an adult who was a healthcare worker with PCR-confirmed SARS-CoV-2 infection or an uninfected control (not recorded which). Sequencing used whole blood. The chain employs TRBV10-3 and TRBJ1-3; 8 bases fit TRBD1. The CDR3 sequence: CAISADRDRVTIYF. CDR3 in DNA: TGTGCCATCAGCGCGGACAGGGACCGAGTAACCATATATTTT.